These T cell receptor beta chains were read from a single sample in a study of identical twins. TCRdb fed the 5' RACE reads into MiXCR, producing one record per CDR3 protein. The sample shows fewer than 250,000 distinct CDR3 sequences, more than 6.5% of them seen only once. These data also formed part of another study, on yellow fever vaccine responses in identical twins.

Sequencing was done on a sample of memory (CD45RO+) T cells sorted from blood. These receptor sequences come from a young woman in good health. Each CDR3 is given with its conserved first and last residue. D genes are given only for firm matches. The size field is filled for only some rows; it gives once, few, many or a size class.

clone size	J gene	V gene	D gene	CDR3 protein	CDR3 DNA
many	TRBJ2-7	TRBV9	.	CASSVDGVEQYF	TGTGCCAGCAGCGTAGACGGTGTCGAGCAGTACTTC
few	TRBJ1-2	TRBV20-1	.	CSAPSGPGDGYTF	TGCAGTGCGCCTTCCGGGCCAGGGGATGGCTACACCTTC
many	TRBJ1-2	TRBV6-5	TRBD1	CASSYLQGAWYGYTF	TGTGCCAGCAGTTACCTACAGGGGGCCTGGTATGGCTACACCTTC
.	TRBJ2-7	TRBV2	.	CASIGDSTPPYEQYF	TGTGCCAGCATCGGCGACAGTACTCCCCCCTACGAGCAGTACTTC
few	TRBJ2-7	TRBV20-1	.	CSARLGDNYEQYF	TGCAGTGCTAGGCTCGGAGATAATTACGAGCAGTACTTC
few	TRBJ2-1	TRBV6-4	TRBD2	CASSDSGSGGANEQFF	TGTGCCAGCAGTGACTCAGGGAGCGGGGGGGCCAATGAGCAGTTCTTC
many	TRBJ2-1	TRBV7-2	.	CASSPPSNEQFF	TGTGCCAGCAGCCCCCCTAGCAATGAGCAGTTCTTC
.	TRBJ2-1	TRBV27	.	CASSFSTGYNEQFF	TGTGCCAGCAGTTTCTCGACAGGTTACAATGAGCAGTTCTTC
many	TRBJ1-6	TRBV12-3/TRBV12-4	.	CASSLKVGGVLHF	TGTGCCAGCAGTTTAAAGGTTGGGGGGGTCCTCCACTTT
few	TRBJ1-5	TRBV30	.	CACPLTPLGNQPQHF	TGTGCCTGTCCCCTGACACCTTTGGGCAATCAGCCCCAGCATTTT
few	TRBJ2-1	TRBV27	TRBD2	CASRDRHTSGRNEQFF	TGTGCCAGCCGGGACAGGCATACTAGCGGGAGAAATGAGCAGTTCTTC
many	TRBJ2-7	TRBV5-1	.	CASSLASRLTSYEQYF	TGCGCCAGCAGCTTGGCCTCCAGGTTAACCTCCTACGAGCAGTACTTC
many	TRBJ2-7	TRBV3-1	.	CASGEYEQYF	TGTGCCAGTGGTGAATACGAGCAGTACTTC
many	TRBJ2-7	TRBV5-1	.	CASSQTGIYEQYF	TGCGCCAGCAGCCAAACAGGGATCTACGAGCAGTACTTC
many	TRBJ2-2	TRBV5-6	TRBD1	CASSRQGNTGELFF	TGTGCCAGCAGCCGACAGGGGAACACCGGGGAGCTGTTTTTT
.	TRBJ2-7	TRBV20-1	TRBD2	CSAEGLAGVTYEQYF	TGCAGTGCTGAGGGACTAGCGGGGGTCACCTACGAGCAGTACTTC
.	TRBJ2-7	TRBV6-5	.	CATYLANEQYF	TGTGCCACCTACCTAGCAAACGAGCAGTACTTC
.	TRBJ1-6	TRBV5-1	.	CASSSALGTGYGSPLHF	TGCGCCAGCAGCTCAGCCTTAGGGACCGGGTACGGTTCACCCCTCCACTTT
.	TRBJ2-5	TRBV12-3/TRBV12-4	.	CASSRQLPQETQYF	TGTGCCAGCAGTCGACAGCTCCCCCAAGAGACCCAGTACTTC
.	TRBJ2-7	TRBV15	.	CATSREALGGRTYEQYF	TGTGCCACCAGCAGAGAGGCGTTAGGGGGGAGGACGTACGAGCAGTACTTC
few	TRBJ1-5	TRBV12-3/TRBV12-4	.	CASREGVGNQPQHF	TGTGCCAGCAGAGAGGGGGTTGGCAATCAGCCCCAGCATTTT
.	TRBJ2-5	TRBV27	.	CASSPWINQETQYF	TGTGCCAGCAGTCCGTGGATCAACCAAGAGACCCAGTACTTC
few	TRBJ1-3	TRBV7-9	TRBD1	CASSLGDRDSGNTIYF	TGTGCCAGCAGCCTAGGGGACAGGGACTCTGGAAACACCATATATTTT
many	TRBJ1-5	TRBV5-1	TRBD1	CASSSGQRDQPQHF	TGCGCCAGCAGCTCGGGACAGAGAGATCAGCCCCAGCATTTT
few	TRBJ2-7	TRBV10-2	TRBD2	CASSEIETSGYEQYF	TGCGCCAGCAGTGAAATAGAAACTAGCGGCTACGAGCAGTACTTC
many	TRBJ2-3	TRBV5-1	.	CASRGGLNTDTQYF	TGCGCCAGCAGGGGCGGACTAAACACAGATACGCAGTATTTT
few	TRBJ2-5	TRBV18	.	CASSPSEETQYF	TGTGCCAGCTCACCATCCGAAGAGACCCAGTACTTC
few	TRBJ2-7	TRBV12-3/TRBV12-4	TRBD1	CASSLEGTAYEQYF	TGTGCCAGCAGTTTAGAAGGGACAGCTTACGAGCAGTACTTC
.	TRBJ1-2	TRBV28	.	CASGGTLGYTF	TGTGCCAGCGGGGGGACACTTGGCTACACCTTC
many	TRBJ2-2	TRBV15	.	CATSRLTSNTGELFF	TGTGCCACCAGCAGACTTACAAGTAACACCGGGGAGCTGTTTTTT
many	TRBJ1-5	TRBV20-1	.	CSAHNPAGRQPQHF	TGCAGTGCTCACAACCCGGCAGGGAGGCAGCCCCAGCATTTT
many	TRBJ2-5	TRBV19	.	CASSRSGETQYF	TGTGCCAGTAGTAGATCCGGGGAGACCCAGTACTTC
.	TRBJ2-7	TRBV20-1	TRBD1	CSAISGQGVEQYF	TGCAGTGCTATCTCGGGACAGGGGGTGGAGCAGTACTTC
few	TRBJ2-5	TRBV7-2	.	CASIPIAGQGGETQYF	TGTGCCAGCATCCCAATAGCGGGACAGGGCGGAGAGACCCAGTACTTC
.	TRBJ1-4	TRBV6-5	.	CASSSPRQFRNEKLFF	TGTGCCAGCAGTTCCCCCCGACAGTTTCGTAATGAAAAACTGTTTTTT
.	TRBJ1-2	TRBV30	.	CAWSVPGQPMDYGYTF	TGTGCCTGGAGTGTACCCGGACAGCCCATGGACTATGGCTACACCTTC
.	TRBJ2-3	TRBV9	.	CASSVVCWRKRTDTQYF	TGTGCCAGCAGCGTAGTGTGTTGGCGCAAGAGGACAGATACGCAGTATTTT
.	TRBJ2-2	TRBV6-5	.	CASSYDGYTGELFF	TGTGCCAGCAGTTACGACGGGTACACCGGGGAGCTGTTTTTT
few	TRBJ2-7	TRBV7-2	TRBD2	CASSPTSGSSYEQYF	TGTGCCAGCAGCCCCACTAGCGGGAGCTCCTACGAGCAGTACTTC
.	TRBJ2-7	TRBV6-5	TRBD1	CASVGQGFEQYF	TGTGCCAGTGTGGGACAGGGGTTCGAGCAGTACTTC
few	TRBJ2-5	TRBV20-1	.	CSAFRGQETQYF	TGCAGTGCTTTCCGGGGGCAAGAGACCCAGTACTTC
few	TRBJ2-7	TRBV20-1	TRBD2	CSARDPSLAGYEQYF	TGCAGTGCTAGAGATCCTTCGCTAGCGGGGTACGAGCAGTACTTC
few	TRBJ2-3	TRBV6-5	TRBD2	CVSGGVSDTQYF	TGTGTTAGCGGGGGGGTCTCGGATACGCAGTATTTT
few	TRBJ2-2	TRBV25-1	TRBD1	CASRRRDRDTGELFF	TGTGCCAGCAGAAGACGGGACAGGGACACCGGGGAGCTGTTTTTT
medium-sized	TRBJ2-1	TRBV12-3/TRBV12-4	.	CASSLVRREQFF	TGTGCCAGCAGTTTGGTTCGGCGGGAGCAGTTCTTC
.	TRBJ2-4	TRBV6-1	.	CASSSRDRGRNIQYF	TGTGCCAGCAGCTCCCGGGACCGGGGCAGGAACATTCAGTACTTC
few	TRBJ2-7	TRBV7-2	TRBD1	CASSLRPGTGSHEQYF	TGTGCCAGCAGCCTTCGTCCAGGGACAGGGTCCCACGAGCAGTACTTC
.	TRBJ1-3	TRBV12-3/TRBV12-4	.	CASSFEAARSGNTIYF	TGTGCCAGCAGTTTTGAGGCAGCCCGCTCTGGAAACACCATATATTTT
.	TRBJ2-1	TRBV6-2/TRBV6-3	TRBD1	CASSLNRGLNEQFF	TGTGCCAGCAGCCTTAACAGGGGGCTCAATGAGCAGTTCTTC
many	TRBJ2-3	TRBV18	.	CASSPLPATSTDTQYF	TGTGCCAGCTCACCACTACCAGCAACTAGCACAGATACGCAGTATTTT
.	TRBJ2-3	TRBV6-2/TRBV6-3	TRBD2	CASKQVSSGRRGTDTQYF	TGTGCCAGCAAGCAAGTTTCTAGCGGGAGACGAGGCACAGATACGCAGTATTTT
few	TRBJ2-1	TRBV18	.	CASSPLTTLEQFF	TGTGCCAGCTCACCACTGACCACATTGGAGCAGTTCTTC
many	TRBJ1-6	TRBV12-3/TRBV12-4	.	CASHPGRLNSPLHF	TGTGCCAGCCATCCAGGCCGCTTGAATTCACCCCTCCACTTT
many	TRBJ2-1	TRBV29-1	.	CSVGARNSYNEQFF	TGCAGCGTTGGGGCCAGGAACTCCTACAATGAGCAGTTCTTC
few	TRBJ2-5	TRBV5-8	TRBD1	CASSLWTGEETQYF	TGTGCCAGCAGCTTGTGGACAGGGGAGGAGACCCAGTACTTC
many	TRBJ2-1	TRBV15	.	CATSREASYNEQFF	TGTGCCACCAGCAGAGAAGCTTCCTACAATGAGCAGTTCTTC
few	TRBJ2-1	TRBV29-1	TRBD1	CSVRQGGRDEQFF	TGCAGCGTCCGACAGGGGGGTCGGGATGAGCAGTTCTTC
few	TRBJ2-1	TRBV24-1	.	CATSDSGYNEQFF	TGTGCCACCAGTGACAGCGGCTACAATGAGCAGTTCTTC